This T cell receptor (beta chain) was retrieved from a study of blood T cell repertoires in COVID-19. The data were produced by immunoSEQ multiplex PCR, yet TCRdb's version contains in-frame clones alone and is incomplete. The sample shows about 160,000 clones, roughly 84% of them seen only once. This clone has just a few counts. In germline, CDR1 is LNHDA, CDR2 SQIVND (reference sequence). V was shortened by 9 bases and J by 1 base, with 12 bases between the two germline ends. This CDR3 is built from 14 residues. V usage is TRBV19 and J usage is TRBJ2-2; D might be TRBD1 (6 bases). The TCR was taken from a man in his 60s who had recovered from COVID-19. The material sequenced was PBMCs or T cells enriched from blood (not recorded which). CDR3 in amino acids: CASRRGGNTGELFF. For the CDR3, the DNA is TGTGCCAGCAGAAGAGGGGGGAACACCGGGGAGCTGTTTTTT.